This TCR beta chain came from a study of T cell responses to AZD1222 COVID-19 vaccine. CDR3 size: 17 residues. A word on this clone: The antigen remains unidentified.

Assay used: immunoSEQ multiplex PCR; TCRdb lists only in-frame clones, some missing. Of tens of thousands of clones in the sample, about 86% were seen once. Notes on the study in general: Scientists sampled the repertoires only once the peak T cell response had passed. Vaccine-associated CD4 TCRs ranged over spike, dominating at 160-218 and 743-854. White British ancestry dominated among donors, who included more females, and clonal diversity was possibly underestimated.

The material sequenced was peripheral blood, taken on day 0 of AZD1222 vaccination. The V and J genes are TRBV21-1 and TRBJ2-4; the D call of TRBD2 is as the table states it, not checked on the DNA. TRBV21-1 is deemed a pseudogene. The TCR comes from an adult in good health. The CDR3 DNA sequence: TGTGCCAGCAGCCCCCTAGGAGAGATACGAGCCAAAAACATTCAGTACTTC. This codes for CASSPLGEIRAKNIQYF.